The sequence of this T cell receptor beta chain was determined in a study of early T cells in non-severe SARS-CoV-2 infection. The sample holds many counts of this clonotype. MiXCR was run by TCRdb on the 5' RACE reads, yielding one entry per CDR3 protein. The table includes tens of thousands of distinct CDR3 sequences, around 4.5% detected once. The CDR3 is 12 residues long. The V gene lost 5 bases and the J gene lost 4 bases, with 6 bases spanning the gap. CDR1 PRHDT and CDR2 FYEKMQ come from the germline V gene (reference sequence). The TCR sequence derives from an adult who was a healthcare worker with PCR-confirmed SARS-CoV-2 infection or an uninfected control (not recorded which). The chain recombines TRBV13 with TRBJ1-3; D is unclear. Sequencing was carried out using whole blood. CDR3 amino acids: CASSRVGNTIYF. In DNA form, the CDR3 reads TGTGCCAGCAGCCGAGTGGGAAACACCATATATTTT.